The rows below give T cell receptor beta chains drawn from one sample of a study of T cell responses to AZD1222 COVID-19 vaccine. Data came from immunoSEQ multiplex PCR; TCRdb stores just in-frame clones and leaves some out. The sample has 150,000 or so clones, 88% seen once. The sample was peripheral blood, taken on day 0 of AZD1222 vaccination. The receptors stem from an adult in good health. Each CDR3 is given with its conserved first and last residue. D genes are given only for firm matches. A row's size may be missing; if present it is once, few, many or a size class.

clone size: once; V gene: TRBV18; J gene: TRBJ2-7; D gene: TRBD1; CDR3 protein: CASSPQGADYEQYF; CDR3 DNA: TGTGCCAGCTCTCCTCAGGGGGCCGACTACGAGCAGTACTTC
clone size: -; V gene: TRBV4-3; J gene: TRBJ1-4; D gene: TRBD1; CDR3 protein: CASSQDWTGQTTNEKLFF; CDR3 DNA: TGCGCCAGCAGCCAAGATTGGACAGGGCAGACAACTAATGAAAAACTGTTTTTT
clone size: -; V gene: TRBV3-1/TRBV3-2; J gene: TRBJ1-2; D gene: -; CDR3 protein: CASSPLGGGYGYTF; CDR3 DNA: TGTGCCAGCAGCCCGCTTGGGGGGGGCTATGGCTACACCTTC
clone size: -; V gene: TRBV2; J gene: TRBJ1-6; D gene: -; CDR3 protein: CASHLSSYNSPLHF; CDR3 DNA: TGTGCCAGCCACCTCAGCTCCTATAATTCACCCCTCCACTTT
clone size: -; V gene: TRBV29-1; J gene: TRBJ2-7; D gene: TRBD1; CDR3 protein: CSVQQGARYEQYF; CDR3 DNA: TGCAGCGTTCAACAGGGGGCAAGGTACGAGCAGTACTTC
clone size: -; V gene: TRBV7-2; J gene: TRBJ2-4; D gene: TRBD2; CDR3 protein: CASSLVKVAGPGDIQYF; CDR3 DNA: TGTGCCAGCAGCTTAGTAAAGGTAGCGGGGCCAGGGGACATTCAGTACTTC
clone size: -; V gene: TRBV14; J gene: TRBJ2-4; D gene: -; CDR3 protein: CASSQGRGRKNIQYF; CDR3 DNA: TGTGCCAGCAGCCAAGGCCGGGGGCGGAAAAACATTCAGTACTTC
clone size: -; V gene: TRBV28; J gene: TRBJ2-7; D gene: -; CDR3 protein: CASSLGVPYEQYF; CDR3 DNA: TGTGCCAGCAGTTTAGGGGTCCCCTACGAGCAGTACTTC
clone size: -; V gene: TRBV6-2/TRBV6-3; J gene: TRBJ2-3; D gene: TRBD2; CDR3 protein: CASSHGLATPDTQYF; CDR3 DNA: TGTGCCAGCAGCCATGGACTAGCCACACCAGATACGCAGTATTTT
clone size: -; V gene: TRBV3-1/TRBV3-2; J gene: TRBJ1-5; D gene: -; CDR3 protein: CASSQGLTRNQPQHF; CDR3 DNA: TGTGCCAGCAGCCAGGGGTTAACCCGCAATCAGCCCCAGCATTTT
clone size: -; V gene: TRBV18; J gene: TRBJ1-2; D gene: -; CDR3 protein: CASSPDTYGYTF; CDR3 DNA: TGTGCCAGCTCACCGGACACCTATGGCTACACCTTC
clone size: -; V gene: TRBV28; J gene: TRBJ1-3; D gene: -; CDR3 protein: CASSLGQGVGNTIYF; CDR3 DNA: TGTGCCAGCAGTTTGGGACAAGGGGTCGGAAACACCATATATTTT
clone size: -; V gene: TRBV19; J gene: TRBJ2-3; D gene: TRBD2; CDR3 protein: CASKKASGVTDTQYF; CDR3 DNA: TGTGCCAGTAAGAAGGCTAGCGGGGTCACAGATACGCAGTATTTT
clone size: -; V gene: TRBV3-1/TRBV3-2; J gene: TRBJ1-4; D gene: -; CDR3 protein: CASSQRYRRAIANEKLFF; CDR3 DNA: TGTGCCAGCAGCCAACGGTACCGGAGGGCGATTGCTAATGAAAAACTGTTTTTT
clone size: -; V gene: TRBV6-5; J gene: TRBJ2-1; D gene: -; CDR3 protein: CASSYRIGQSRGEQFF; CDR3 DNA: TGTGCCAGCAGTTACCGGATTGGACAGAGTAGGGGTGAGCAGTTCTTC
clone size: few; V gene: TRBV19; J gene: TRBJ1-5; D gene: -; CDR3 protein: CASSIVGAKGNQPQHF; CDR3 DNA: TGTGCCAGTAGTATCGTGGGGGCTAAGGGCAATCAGCCCCAGCATTTT
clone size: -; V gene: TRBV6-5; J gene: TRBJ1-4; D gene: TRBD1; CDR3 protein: CASSQQGLNEKLFF; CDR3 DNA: TGTGCCAGCAGCCAACAGGGGTTGAATGAAAAACTGTTTTTT
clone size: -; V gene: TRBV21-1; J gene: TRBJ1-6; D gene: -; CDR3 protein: CASSNLDSDYNSPLHF; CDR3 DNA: TGTGCCAGCAGCAATCTCGACAGTGACTATAATTCACCCCTCCACTTT
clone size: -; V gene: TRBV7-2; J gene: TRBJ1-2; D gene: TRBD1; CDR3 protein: CASSLAQGHGYTF; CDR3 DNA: TGTGCCAGCAGCTTAGCACAGGGGCATGGCTACACCTTC
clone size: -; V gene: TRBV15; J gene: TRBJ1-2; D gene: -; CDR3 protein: CATSRDRNLPVYGYTF; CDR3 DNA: TGTGCCACCAGCAGAGATAGGAATCTCCCAGTCTATGGCTACACCTTC
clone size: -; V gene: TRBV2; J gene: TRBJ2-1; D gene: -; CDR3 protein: CASSGELGNEQFF; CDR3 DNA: TGTGCCAGCAGTGGTGAGTTAGGGAATGAGCAGTTCTTC
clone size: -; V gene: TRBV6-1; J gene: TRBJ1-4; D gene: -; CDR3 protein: CASSELGGLGKLFF; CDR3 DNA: TGTGCCAGCAGTGAACTTGGGGGATTAGGAAAACTGTTTTTT
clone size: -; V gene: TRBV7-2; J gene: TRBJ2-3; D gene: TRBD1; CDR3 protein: CASSRDRGISDTQYF; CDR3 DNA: TGTGCCAGCAGCCGGGACAGGGGTATTTCAGATACGCAGTATTTT
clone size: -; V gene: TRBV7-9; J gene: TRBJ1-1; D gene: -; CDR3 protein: CASSLKVNTEAFF; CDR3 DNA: TGTGCCAGCAGCTTAAAGGTGAACACTGAAGCTTTCTTT
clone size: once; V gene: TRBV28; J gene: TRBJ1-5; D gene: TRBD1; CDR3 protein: CASSLHTPPGTGGLNQPQHF; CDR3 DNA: TGTGCCAGCAGTTTACACACTCCCCCCGGGACAGGGGGCCTGAATCAGCCCCAGCATTTT
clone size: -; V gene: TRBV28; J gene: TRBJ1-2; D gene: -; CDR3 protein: CASSTLKGYTF; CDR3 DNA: TGTGCCAGCAGTACCCTCAAAGGCTACACCTTC
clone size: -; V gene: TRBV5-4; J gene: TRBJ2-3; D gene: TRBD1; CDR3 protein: CASSIDRGSTDTQYF; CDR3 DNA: TGTGCCAGCAGCATCGACAGGGGGAGCACAGATACGCAGTATTTT
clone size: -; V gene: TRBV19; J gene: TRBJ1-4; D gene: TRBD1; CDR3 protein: CATSKRGQGFEKLFF; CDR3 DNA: TGTGCCACCTCAAAAAGGGGACAGGGATTTGAAAAACTGTTTTTT
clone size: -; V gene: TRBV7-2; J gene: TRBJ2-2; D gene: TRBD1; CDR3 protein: CASSGTGRTGELFF; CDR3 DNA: TGTGCCAGCAGCGGGACAGGGCGGACCGGGGAGCTGTTTTTT
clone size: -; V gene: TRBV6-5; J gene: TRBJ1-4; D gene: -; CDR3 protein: CASSPEGHEKLFF; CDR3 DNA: TGTGCCAGCAGTCCGGAGGGGCACGAAAAACTGTTTTTT
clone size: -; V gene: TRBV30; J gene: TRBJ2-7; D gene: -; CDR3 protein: CACQGSALGSYEQYF; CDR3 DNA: TGTGCCTGTCAGGGTTCCGCCTTGGGCTCCTACGAGCAGTACTTC
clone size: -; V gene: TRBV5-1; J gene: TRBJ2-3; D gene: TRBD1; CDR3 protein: CASSLAGGDTQYF; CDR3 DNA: TGCGCCAGCAGCTTGGCAGGGGGCGATACGCAGTATTTT
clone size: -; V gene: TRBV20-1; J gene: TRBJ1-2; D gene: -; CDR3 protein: CSAREGSGYTF; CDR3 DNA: TGCAGTGCACGGGAAGGGTCTGGCTACACCTTC
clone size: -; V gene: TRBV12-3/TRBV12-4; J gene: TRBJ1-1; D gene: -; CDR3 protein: CASTLGTEAFF; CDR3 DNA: TGTGCCAGTACCCTGGGGACTGAAGCTTTCTTT
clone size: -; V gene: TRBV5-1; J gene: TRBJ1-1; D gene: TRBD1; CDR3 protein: CASSLGRTGEAFF; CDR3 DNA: TGCGCCAGCAGCTTGGGTCGGACAGGGGAAGCTTTCTTT
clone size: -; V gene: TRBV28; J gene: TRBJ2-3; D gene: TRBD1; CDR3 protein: CASSLWEDRGRDTQYF; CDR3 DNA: TGTGCCAGCAGTTTATGGGAGGACAGGGGGCGAGATACGCAGTATTTT
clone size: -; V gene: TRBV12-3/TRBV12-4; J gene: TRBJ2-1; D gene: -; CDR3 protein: CASSFDYEQFF; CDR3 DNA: TGTGCCAGCAGTTTTGATTATGAGCAGTTCTTC
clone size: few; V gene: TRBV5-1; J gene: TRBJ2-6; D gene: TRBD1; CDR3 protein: CASSLAGGRDRGTGANVLTF; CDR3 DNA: TGCGCCAGCAGCTTGGCCGGAGGGCGGGACAGGGGTACTGGGGCCAACGTCCTGACTTTC
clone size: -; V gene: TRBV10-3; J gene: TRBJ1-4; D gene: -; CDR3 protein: CAISEPKGEKLFF; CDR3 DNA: TGTGCCATCAGTGAGCCCAAAGGAGAAAAACTGTTTTTT
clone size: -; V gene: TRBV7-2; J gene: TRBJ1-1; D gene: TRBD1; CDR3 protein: CASRYSGTAEAFF; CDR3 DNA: TGTGCCAGCAGATATTCCGGGACAGCGGAAGCTTTCTTT
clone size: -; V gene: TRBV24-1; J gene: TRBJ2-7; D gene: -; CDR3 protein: CATSDSTGYEQYF; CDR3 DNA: TGTGCCACCAGTGATTCTACAGGCTACGAGCAGTACTTC
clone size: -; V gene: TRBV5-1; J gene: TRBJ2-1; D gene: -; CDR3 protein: CASSPDSPGYNEQFF; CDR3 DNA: TGCGCCAGCAGCCCAGACAGCCCCGGGTACAATGAGCAGTTCTTC
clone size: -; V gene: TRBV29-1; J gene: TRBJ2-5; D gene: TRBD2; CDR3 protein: CSVGTSGGAPYQETQYF; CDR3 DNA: TGCAGCGTAGGGACTAGCGGGGGGGCCCCCTACCAAGAGACCCAGTACTTC
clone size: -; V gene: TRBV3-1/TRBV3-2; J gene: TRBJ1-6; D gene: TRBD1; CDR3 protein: CASSQAPTGLKNSPLHF; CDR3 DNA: TGTGCCAGCAGCCAAGCCCCGACAGGGCTGAAGAATTCACCCCTCCACTTT
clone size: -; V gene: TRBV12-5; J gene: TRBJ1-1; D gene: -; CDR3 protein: CASGPTQRNTEAFF; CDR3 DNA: TGTGCTAGTGGCCCAACCCAAAGGAACACTGAAGCTTTCTTT
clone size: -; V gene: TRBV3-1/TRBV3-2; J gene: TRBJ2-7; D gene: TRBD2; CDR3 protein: CASSQGGGSSYEQYF; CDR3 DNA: TGTGCCAGCAGCCAAGGCGGGGGGAGCTCCTACGAGCAGTACTTC
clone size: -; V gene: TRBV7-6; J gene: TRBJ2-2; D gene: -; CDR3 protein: CASSLAGGGTGELFF; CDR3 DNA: TGTGCCAGCAGCTTAGCGGGAGGGGGCACCGGGGAGCTGTTTTTT
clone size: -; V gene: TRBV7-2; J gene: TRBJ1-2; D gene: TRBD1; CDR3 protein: CASSPAGTVIYGYTF; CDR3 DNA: TGTGCCAGCAGCCCTGCCGGGACAGTCATCTATGGCTACACCTTC
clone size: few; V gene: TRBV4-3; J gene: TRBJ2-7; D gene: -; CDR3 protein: CASSQGFGSYEQYF; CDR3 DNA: TGCGCCAGCAGCCAAGGCTTCGGCTCCTACGAGCAGTACTTC
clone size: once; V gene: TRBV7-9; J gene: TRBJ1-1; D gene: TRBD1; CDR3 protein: CASSLDRGTEAFF; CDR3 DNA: TGTGCCAGCAGCTTAGACAGGGGCACTGAAGCTTTCTTT
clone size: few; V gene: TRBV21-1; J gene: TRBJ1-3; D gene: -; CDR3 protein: CASSPRGVCSGNTIYF; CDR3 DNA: TGTGCCAGCAGCCCACGGGGCGTATGCTCTGGAAACACCATATATTTT
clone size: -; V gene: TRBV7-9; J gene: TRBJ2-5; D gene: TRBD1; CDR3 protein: CASSTAGTGVETQYF; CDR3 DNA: TGTGCCAGCAGCACCGCCGGGACAGGGGTAGAGACCCAGTACTTC
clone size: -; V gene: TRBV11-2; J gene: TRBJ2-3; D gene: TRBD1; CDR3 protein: CASSEGGGADTQYF; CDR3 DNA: TGTGCCAGCAGCGAAGGGGGCGGTGCAGATACGCAGTATTTT
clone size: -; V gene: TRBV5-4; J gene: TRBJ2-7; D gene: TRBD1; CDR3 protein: CASSARDRGYEQYF; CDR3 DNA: TGTGCCAGCAGCGCCAGGGACAGGGGATACGAGCAGTACTTC
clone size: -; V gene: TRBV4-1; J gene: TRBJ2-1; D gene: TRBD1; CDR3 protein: CASSQDPTGTGSREQFF; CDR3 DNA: TGCGCCAGCAGCCAAGATCCAACCGGGACAGGGTCTCGAGAGCAGTTCTTC
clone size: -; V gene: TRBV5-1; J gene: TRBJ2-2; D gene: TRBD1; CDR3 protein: CASSFEGAVDTGELFF; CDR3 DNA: TGCGCCAGCAGCTTCGAGGGGGCGGTGGACACCGGGGAGCTGTTTTTT
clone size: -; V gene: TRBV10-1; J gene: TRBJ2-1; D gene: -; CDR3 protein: CASSEEGPGRNEQFF; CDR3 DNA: TGCGCCAGCAGTGAGGAGGGCCCTGGTCGCAATGAGCAGTTCTTC
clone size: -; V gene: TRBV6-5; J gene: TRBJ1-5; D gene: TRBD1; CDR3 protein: CASRSGTGGQPQHF; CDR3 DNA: TGTGCCAGCAGGTCCGGGACAGGGGGTCAGCCCCAGCATTTT
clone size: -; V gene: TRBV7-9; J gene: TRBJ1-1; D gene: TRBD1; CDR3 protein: CASSLGGGSNTEAFF; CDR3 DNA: TGTGCCAGCAGCTTAGGAGGGGGCTCGAACACTGAAGCTTTCTTT
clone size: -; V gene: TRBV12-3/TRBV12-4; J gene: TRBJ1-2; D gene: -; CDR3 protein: CASSQGSRSYTF; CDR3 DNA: TGTGCCAGCAGTCAGGGGTCCCGGAGCTACACCTTC